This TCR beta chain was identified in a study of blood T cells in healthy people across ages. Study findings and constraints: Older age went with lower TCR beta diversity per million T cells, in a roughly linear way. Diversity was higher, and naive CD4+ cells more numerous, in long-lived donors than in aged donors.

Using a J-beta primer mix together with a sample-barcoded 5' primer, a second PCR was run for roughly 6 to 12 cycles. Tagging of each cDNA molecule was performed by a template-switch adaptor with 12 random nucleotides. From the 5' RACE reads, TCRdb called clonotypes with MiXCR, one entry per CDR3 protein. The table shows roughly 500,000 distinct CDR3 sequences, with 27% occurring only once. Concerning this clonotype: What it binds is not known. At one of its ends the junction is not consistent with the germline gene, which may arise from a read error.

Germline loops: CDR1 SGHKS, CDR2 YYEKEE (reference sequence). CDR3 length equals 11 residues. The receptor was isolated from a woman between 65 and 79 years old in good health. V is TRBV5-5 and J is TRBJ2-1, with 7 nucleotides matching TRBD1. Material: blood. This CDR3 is CASILGDSRCF. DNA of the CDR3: TGTGCCAGCATATTGGGGGACAGTAGGTGCTTC. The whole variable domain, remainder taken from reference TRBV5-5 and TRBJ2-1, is DAGVTQSPTHLIKTRGQQVTLRCSPISGHKSVSWYQQVLGQGPQFIFQYYEKEERGRGNFPDRFSARQFPNYSSELNVNALLLGDSALYLCASILGDSRCFGPGTRLTVL.